The source of this T cell receptor (beta chain) is a study of identical twins. TCRdb ran MiXCR on the 5' RACE reads and lists one entry per CDR3 protein. Found here are about 150,000 distinct CDR3 sequences, under 4.5% of them singletons; the top ten hold more than 7%. This clonotype was seen ten or more times. V lost 6 bases, J lost 4 bases, and 3 bases stayed unmatched. This CDR3 has 12 amino acids. The sample consisted of memory T cells sorted from blood. The receptor comes from a man younger than 30 in good health. The chain uses TRBV12-3 or TRBV12-4 and TRBJ2-7, with TRBD2 matching 7 bases. The CDR3 region has the DNA TGTGCCAGCAGCCCTAGCGGTTACGAGCAGTACTTC. As protein: CASSPSGYEQYF.